The rows below give T cell receptor beta chains drawn from one sample of a study of T cells in Graves' hyperthyroidism and ophthalmopathy. Using its own MiXCR run on the multiplex PCR reads, TCRdb lists one record per CDR3 protein. The repertoire has fewer than 300,000 distinct CDR3 sequences, roughly 15% of them found once; the top ten carry roughly 30%. The sample taken for sequencing was blood. The source of these receptors is a woman in her 50s with Graves' hyperthyroidism that later progressed to Graves' ophthalmopathy. The CDR3 runs from the conserved cysteine through the conserved F or W. Fields, in order: J gene, V gene, D gene, clone size, CDR3 DNA, CDR3 protein. A D gene is named only where the DNA matches it firmly. Clone size is shown for a subset of rows, as once, few, many or a class of expanded clone.

TRBJ2-5,TRBV7-9,-,many,TGTGCCAGCAGCTTAATAGAACGGGAGACCCAGTACTTC,CASSLIERETQYF
TRBJ2-2,TRBV28,-,many,TGTGCCAGCAGTCGCCGAACCGGGTCGAGGGACACCGGGGAGCTGTTTTTT,CASSRRTGSRDTGELFF
TRBJ2-7,TRBV6-2/TRBV6-3,-,many,TGTGCCAGCAGTTACGGCTCCCTTGAGCAGTACTTC,CASSYGSLEQYF
TRBJ2-2,TRBV4-1,TRBD2,-,TGCGCCAGCAGCCGGACCGGACTAGCGGGAGATGCCGGGGAGCTGTTTTTT,CASSRTGLAGDAGELFF
TRBJ2-7,TRBV2,-,many,TGTGCCAGCAGTGTGGGGGATTACGAGCAGTACTTC,CASSVGDYEQYF
TRBJ1-1,TRBV28,-,many,TGTGCCACCAAGGCCTCATGGGGTGAAGCTTTCTTT,CATKASWGEAFF
TRBJ2-1,TRBV18,TRBD2,many,TGTGCCAGCTCACCACAAGGACTAGCGGGAGAGGAGCAGTTCTTC,CASSPQGLAGEEQFF
TRBJ2-7,TRBV18,TRBD1,many,TGTGCCAGCTCACCAACCGGGACAGGGACCTACGAGCAGTACTTC,CASSPTGTGTYEQYF
TRBJ2-7,TRBV30,-,many,TGTGCCTGGACGGACATTTACGAGCAGTACTTC,CAWTDIYEQYF
TRBJ1-5,TRBV28,-,many,TGTGCCAGCAGGATGACATTCAATCAGCCCCAGCATTTT,CASRMTFNQPQHF
TRBJ2-4,TRBV4-1,TRBD2,many,TGCGCCAGCAGCCAAGACGGGGGGGTCAAAAACATTCAGTACTTC,CASSQDGGVKNIQYF
TRBJ2-5,TRBV2,TRBD2,many,TGTGCCAGCAAGGGCTTCGGCGGGGGGCAGGAGACCCAGTACTTC,CASKGFGGGQETQYF
TRBJ1-2,TRBV5-1,TRBD1,-,TGCGCCAGCAGGGTGGCAAGACAGGGGGCCTACTATGGCTACACCTTC,CASRVARQGAYYGYTF
TRBJ1-5,TRBV28,-,many,TGTGCCAGCAGCCCGGGATTACGGGGGAGCAATCAGCCCCAGCATTTT,CASSPGLRGSNQPQHF
TRBJ2-7,TRBV28,TRBD2,-,TGTGCCAGCAGTTTAGCGGGACTAGCGGCGTTTGAGCAGTACTTC,CASSLAGLAAFEQYF
TRBJ2-1,TRBV25-1,-,-,-,CATQFGGGSLPMFF
TRBJ1-2,TRBV2,TRBD1,few,TGTGCCAGCAGACCCCCGGGACAGGGGGTCTATGGCTACACCTTC,CASRPPGQGVYGYTF
TRBJ2-5,TRBV29-1,-,-,TGCAGCGTTGTATACGGATCAGGAGGCCAAGAGACCCAGTACTTC,CSVVYGSGGQETQYF
TRBJ2-3,TRBV29-1,TRBD1,many,TGCAGCGTTGAAACAGGGGATAGCACAGATACGCAGTATTTT,CSVETGDSTDTQYF
TRBJ2-2,TRBV7-6,-,once,TGTGCCAGCAGCTTACAGGCGAACACCGGGGAGCTGTTTTTT,CASSLQANTGELFF
TRBJ2-1,TRBV2,TRBD1,-,TGTGCCAGCAGTGAGGGGACAGGGGTGGATGAGCAGTTCTTC,CASSEGTGVDEQFF
TRBJ1-2,TRBV5-1,-,many,TGCGCCAGCAGCTTGGAAGGGGTTAACTATGGCTACACCTTC,CASSLEGVNYGYTF
TRBJ1-1,TRBV6-1,-,many,TGTGCCAGCAGTGGGGGAGTGAACACTGAAGCTTTCTTT,CASSGGVNTEAFF
TRBJ1-2,TRBV28,-,many,TGTGCCAGCAGTGAGACAAACTATGGCTACACCTTC,CASSETNYGYTF
TRBJ1-1,TRBV5-1,-,many,TGCGCCAGCAGCTTGGCCCCAGAGACTAACACTGAAGCTTTCTTT,CASSLAPETNTEAFF
TRBJ2-5,TRBV28,-,many,TGTGCCAGCAGCTATGACAGAGGGCAAGAGACCCAGTACTTC,CASSYDRGQETQYF